This TCR beta chain originates from a study of response to subunit inactivated influenza vaccine. General study results and limits: Authors suggested that a seasonal influenza vaccination recruits few new T cells each time.

In TCRdb, the RT-PCR reads were re-called with MiXCR into one record per CDR3 protein. The table has under 550,000 distinct CDR3 sequences, more than 7% seen once; the top ten hold around 12%. This clonotype was recorded a few times. Its antigen is unknown. This CDR3 spans 15 amino acids. CDR1 SQVTM and CDR2 ANQGSEA come from the germline V gene. Trimming removed 6 bases from V and 5 bases from J; junction bases left unmatched: 15. The chain combines TRBV29-1 with TRBJ2-7, with 8 bases lining up with TRBD2. The TCR sequence derives from a man aged 50 to 75 who received an inactivated influenza vaccine. The sequenced sample was PBMCs from blood, obtained roughly 24 months after vaccination. The CDR3: CSVYNPGLGSHEQYF. CDR3 sequence (DNA): TGCAGCGTCTATAACCCGGGACTAGGTTCCCACGAGCAGTACTTC.